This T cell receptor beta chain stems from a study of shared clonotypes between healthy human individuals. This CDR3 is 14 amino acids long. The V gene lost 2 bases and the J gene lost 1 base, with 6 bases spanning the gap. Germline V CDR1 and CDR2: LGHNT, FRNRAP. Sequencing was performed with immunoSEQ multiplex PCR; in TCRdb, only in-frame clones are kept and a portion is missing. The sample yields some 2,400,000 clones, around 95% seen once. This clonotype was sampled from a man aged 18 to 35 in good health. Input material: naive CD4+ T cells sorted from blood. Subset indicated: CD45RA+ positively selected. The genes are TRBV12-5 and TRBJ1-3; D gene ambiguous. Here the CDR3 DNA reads TGTGCTAGTGGTTTGATGCAGTCTGGAAACACCATATATTTT. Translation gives CASGLMQSGNTIYF.